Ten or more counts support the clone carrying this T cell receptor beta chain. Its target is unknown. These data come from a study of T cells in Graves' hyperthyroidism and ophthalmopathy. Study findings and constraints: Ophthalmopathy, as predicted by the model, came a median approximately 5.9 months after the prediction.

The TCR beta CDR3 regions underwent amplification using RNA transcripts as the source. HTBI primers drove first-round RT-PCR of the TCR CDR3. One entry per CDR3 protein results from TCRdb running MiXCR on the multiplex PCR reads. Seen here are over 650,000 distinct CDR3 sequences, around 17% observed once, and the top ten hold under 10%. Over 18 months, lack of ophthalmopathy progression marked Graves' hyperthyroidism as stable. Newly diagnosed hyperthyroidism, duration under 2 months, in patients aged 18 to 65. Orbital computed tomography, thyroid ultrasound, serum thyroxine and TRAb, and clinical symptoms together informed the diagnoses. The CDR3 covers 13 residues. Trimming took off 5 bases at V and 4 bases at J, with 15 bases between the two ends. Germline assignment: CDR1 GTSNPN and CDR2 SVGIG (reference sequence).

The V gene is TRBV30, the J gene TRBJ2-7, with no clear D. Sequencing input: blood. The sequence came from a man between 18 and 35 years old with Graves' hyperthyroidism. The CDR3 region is CAWLRGVGYEQYF. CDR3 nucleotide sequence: TGTGCCTGGCTCCGTGGGGTAGGGTACGAGCAGTACTTC.